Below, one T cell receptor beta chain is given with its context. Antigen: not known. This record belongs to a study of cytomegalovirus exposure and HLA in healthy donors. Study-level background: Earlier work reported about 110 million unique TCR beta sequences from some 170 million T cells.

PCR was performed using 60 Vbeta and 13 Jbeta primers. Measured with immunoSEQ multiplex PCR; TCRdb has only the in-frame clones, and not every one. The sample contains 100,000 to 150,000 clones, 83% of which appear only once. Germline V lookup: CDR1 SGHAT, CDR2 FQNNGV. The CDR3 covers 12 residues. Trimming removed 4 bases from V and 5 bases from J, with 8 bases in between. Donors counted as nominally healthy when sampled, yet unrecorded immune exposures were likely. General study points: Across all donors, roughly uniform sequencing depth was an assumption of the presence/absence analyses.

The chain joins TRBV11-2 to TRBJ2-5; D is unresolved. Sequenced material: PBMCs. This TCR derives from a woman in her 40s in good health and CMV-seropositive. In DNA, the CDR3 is TGTGCCAGCAGCTCTCACTGGGAGACCCAGTACTTC. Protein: CASSSHWETQYF.